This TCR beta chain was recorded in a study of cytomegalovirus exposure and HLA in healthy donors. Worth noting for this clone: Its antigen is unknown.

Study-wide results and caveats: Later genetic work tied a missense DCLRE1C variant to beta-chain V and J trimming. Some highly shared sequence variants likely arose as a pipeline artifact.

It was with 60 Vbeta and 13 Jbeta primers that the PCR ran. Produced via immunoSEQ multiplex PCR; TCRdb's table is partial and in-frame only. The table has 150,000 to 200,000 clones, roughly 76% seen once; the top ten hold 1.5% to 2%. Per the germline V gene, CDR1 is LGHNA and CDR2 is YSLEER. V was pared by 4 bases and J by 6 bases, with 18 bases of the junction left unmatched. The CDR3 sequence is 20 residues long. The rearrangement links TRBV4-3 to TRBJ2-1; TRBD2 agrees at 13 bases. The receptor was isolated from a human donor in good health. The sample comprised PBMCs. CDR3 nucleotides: TGCGCCAGCAGCCGCCGACTAGCGGGGGGCCCACACCCGTTGATCAATGAGCAGTTCTTC. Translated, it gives CASSRRLAGGPHPLINEQFF.